A selection of T cell receptor beta chains follows, all from one sample in a study of T cell responses to AZD1222 COVID-19 vaccine. The repertoire was sequenced with immunoSEQ multiplex PCR; TCRdb's copy has only in-frame clones and lacks some. The sample has some 140,000 clones, roughly 86% seen once. The input for sequencing was peripheral blood, taken 28 days after the second AZD1222 dose. The source is an adult who received the AZD1222 COVID-19 vaccine. Each CDR3 is given with its conserved first and last residue. The D gene is left open where the match is weak. Size tells how often a clone was seen (once, few, many) or the class of an expanded clone, and some rows leave it out.

V gene,J gene,clone size,D gene,CDR3 protein,CDR3 DNA
TRBV10-1,TRBJ2-3,NA,NA,CASSPGTSADTQYF,TGCGCCAGCAGTCCTGGGACGTCCGCAGATACGCAGTATTTT
TRBV5-6,TRBJ1-1,NA,NA,CASTPLEARNTEAFF,TGTGCCAGCACTCCCCTTGAGGCCCGGAACACTGAAGCTTTCTTT
TRBV13,TRBJ2-6,NA,NA,CASSPGVGSGANVLTF,TGTGCCAGCAGCCCGGGGGTGGGGAGTGGGGCCAACGTCCTGACTTTC
TRBV18,TRBJ1-3,NA,NA,CASSPTGRSISGNTIYF,TGTGCCAGCTCACCAACCGGACGGAGTATCTCTGGAAACACCATATATTTT
TRBV5-1,TRBJ1-6,NA,TRBD1,CASSRQGSSYNSPLHF,TGCGCCAGCAGTCGACAGGGGTCCTCCTATAATTCACCCCTCCACTTT
TRBV7-9,TRBJ2-1,NA,NA,CASSLGRSLSSYNEQFF,TGTGCCAGCAGCTTAGGAAGGTCACTGAGCTCCTACAATGAGCAGTTCTTC
TRBV10-3,TRBJ2-1,few,TRBD2,CAISGAGGVHNEQFF,TGTGCCATCAGTGGTGCGGGGGGGGTACACAATGAGCAGTTCTTC
TRBV19,TRBJ2-3,few,NA,CASSIGGGGADTQYF,TGTGCCAGTAGTATAGGAGGAGGTGGGGCAGATACGCAGTATTTT
TRBV18,TRBJ2-5,NA,TRBD1,CASSLSDRAQETQYF,TGTGCCAGCTCACTTTCGGACAGGGCCCAAGAGACCCAGTACTTC
TRBV18,TRBJ2-5,NA,TRBD2,CASSPGLAQETQYF,TGTGCCAGCTCACCAGGACTAGCGCAAGAGACCCAGTACTTC
TRBV21-1,TRBJ1-5,NA,NA,CASSGTNYSNQPQHF,TGTGCCAGCAGCGGGACAAATTATAGCAATCAGCCCCAGCATTTT
TRBV5-4,TRBJ1-6,NA,TRBD1,CASSSQGVDNSPLHF,TGTGCCAGCAGCTCACAGGGGGTGGATAATTCACCCCTCCACTTT
TRBV10-3,TRBJ1-5,NA,TRBD1,CAISESGTGASRQPQHF,TGTGCCATCAGTGAGTCTGGGACAGGGGCCTCGAGACAGCCCCAGCATTTT
TRBV6-1,TRBJ2-7,NA,NA,CASSEWRLYEQYF,TGTGCCAGCAGTGAATGGAGGTTATACGAGCAGTACTTC
TRBV7-9,TRBJ2-5,NA,NA,CASSSHGETQYF,TGTGCCAGCAGCTCCCATGGGGAGACCCAGTACTTC
TRBV5-1,TRBJ2-3,once,TRBD1,CASSLDRPSTDTQYF,TGCGCCAGCAGTCTGGACAGGCCTAGCACAGATACGCAGTATTTT
TRBV5-4,TRBJ1-6,NA,NA,CASSPGTDNSPLHF,TGTGCCAGCAGCCCGGGCACGGATAATTCACCCCTCCACTTT
TRBV7-2,TRBJ1-2,NA,TRBD1,CASSFGDRGQGYTF,TGTGCCAGCAGCTTTGGGGACAGGGGGCAGGGCTACACCTTC
TRBV10-2,TRBJ2-2,NA,NA,CASSDYGDANTGELFF,TGCGCCAGCAGTGACTACGGCGACGCGAACACCGGGGAGCTGTTTTTT
TRBV5-1,TRBJ1-5,NA,NA,CASSLGGHGLNQPQHF,TGCGCCAGCAGCTTGGGCGGACACGGGCTCAATCAGCCCCAGCATTTT
TRBV6-1,TRBJ1-4,once,NA,CASSEWRGGKKLFF,TGTGCCAGCAGTGAATGGAGAGGGGGGAAAAAACTGTTTTTT
TRBV2,TRBJ2-7,NA,TRBD1,CASTRDRGLFYEQYF,TGTGCCAGCACCCGGGACAGGGGGCTCTTCTACGAGCAGTACTTC
TRBV19,TRBJ2-1,NA,NA,CASSPQGKANEQFF,TGTGCCAGTAGTCCGCAGGGGAAAGCGAATGAGCAGTTCTTC
TRBV19,TRBJ1-3,NA,NA,CASSIDLEDYSGNTIYF,TGTGCCAGTAGTATAGATTTGGAGGATTACTCTGGAAACACCATATATTTT
TRBV19,TRBJ1-5,NA,NA,CASSMYINQPQHF,TGTGCCAGTAGTATGTATATCAATCAGCCCCAGCATTTT
TRBV5-1,TRBJ1-5,NA,NA,CASSLGGSNQPQHF,TGCGCCAGCAGCTTGGGTGGTTCCAATCAGCCCCAGCATTTT
TRBV10-3,TRBJ2-1,NA,NA,CAISYRDISNEQFF,TGTGCCATCAGTTACCGGGACATAAGCAATGAGCAGTTCTTC
TRBV5-1,TRBJ1-1,NA,NA,CASSLVGYTEAFF,TGCGCCAGCAGCTTGGTTGGGTACACTGAAGCTTTCTTT
TRBV10-3,TRBJ1-1,NA,NA,CAISESEKLRMNTEAFF,TGTGCCATCAGTGAGTCGGAGAAGCTACGAATGAACACTGAAGCTTTCTTT
TRBV18,TRBJ1-5,NA,NA,CASSPGRGQDNQPQHF,TGTGCCAGCTCACCTGGACGGGGGCAGGACAATCAGCCCCAGCATTTT
TRBV5-6,TRBJ2-3,NA,TRBD2,CASSLDPSGDTDTQYF,TGTGCCAGCAGCTTGGATCCTAGCGGGGACACAGATACGCAGTATTTT
TRBV3-1/TRBV3-2,TRBJ1-1,NA,NA,CASSQVHTEAFF,TGTGCCAGCAGCCAAGTCCACACTGAAGCTTTCTTT
TRBV21-1,TRBJ2-3,NA,NA,CASSVAGYGLLTDTQYF,TGTGCCAGCAGCGTGGCGGGGTACGGGTTACTCACAGATACGCAGTATTTT
TRBV7-9,TRBJ2-7,NA,TRBD1,CASSPQGKGTYEQYF,TGTGCCAGCAGCCCACAGGGGAAGGGGACCTACGAGCAGTACTTC
TRBV28,TRBJ1-1,NA,TRBD1,CASTLGDRSNTEAFF,TGTGCCAGCACCTTAGGGGACAGGTCGAACACTGAAGCTTTCTTT
TRBV11-3,TRBJ2-1,NA,TRBD2,CASSLDRLAYYNEQFF,TGTGCCAGCAGCTTAGATCGACTAGCGTACTACAATGAGCAGTTCTTC
TRBV5-1,TRBJ1-2,NA,NA,CASSLEPKDVRYGYTF,TGCGCCAGCAGCTTGGAACCCAAGGACGTCCGCTATGGCTACACCTTC
TRBV3-1/TRBV3-2,TRBJ2-5,NA,NA,CASLPSGGRETQYF,TGTGCCAGCCTTCCCAGTGGGGGCCGGGAGACCCAGTACTTC
TRBV5-1,TRBJ2-1,NA,TRBD2,CASSWPTSGSTASYNEQFF,TGCGCCAGCAGCTGGCCGACTAGCGGGAGTACTGCTTCCTACAATGAGCAGTTCTTC
TRBV30,TRBJ2-7,once,TRBD1,CAWGTGSSYEQYF,TGTGCCTGGGGGACAGGGTCGTCCTACGAGCAGTACTTC
TRBV9,TRBJ1-3,once,NA,CASSVGQAAGNTIYF,TGTGCCAGCAGCGTAGGACAGGCTGCTGGAAACACCATATATTTT
TRBV6-1,TRBJ1-2,NA,NA,CASSETGLDYGYTF,TGTGCCAGCAGTGAAACGGGGCTTGACTATGGCTACACCTTC
TRBV3-1/TRBV3-2,TRBJ1-1,NA,NA,CASSQVETEAFF,TGTGCCAGCAGCCAAGTGGAGACTGAAGCTTTCTTT
TRBV24-1,TRBJ1-2,NA,NA,CATQSQGLTGYTF,TGTGCCACACAGTCTCAGGGGTTAACTGGCTACACCTTC
TRBV14,TRBJ1-2,few,NA,CASSRRQDDYGYTF,TGTGCCAGCAGCCGCAGACAGGACGACTATGGCTACACCTTC